The entry below describes one T cell receptor (beta chain). Its antigen remains unknown. The data were produced by immunoSEQ multiplex PCR, yet TCRdb's version contains in-frame clones alone and is incomplete. The sample holds around 340,000 clones, 93% seen once. The sample is drawn from a study of brain T cells in children with intractable seizures. The time point is: blood from clinic visit 5 months post-surgery; TSC patient then seizure free. The sequenced cases were selected for having the highest brain T cell transcript signatures. Germline loops: CDR1 MNHEY, CDR2 SVGAGI. The CDR3 consists of 15 residues. The V end was cut by 2 bases, the J end by 5 bases, with 13 bases between. General study findings and limits: Clones missing pre-surgery may reflect undersampling of that blood sample.

This chain connects TRBV6-5 to TRBJ2-1, with a possible D match to TRBD2 (5 bases). The source material was peripheral blood, sampled roughly 5 months after surgery. The clonotype comes from a boy less than two years old with tuberous sclerosis and intractable seizures. CDR3 DNA sequence: TGTGCCAGCAGTTACGTCGCGGGCCGTCACAATGAGCAGTTCTTC. It yields the protein CASSYVAGRHNEQFF.